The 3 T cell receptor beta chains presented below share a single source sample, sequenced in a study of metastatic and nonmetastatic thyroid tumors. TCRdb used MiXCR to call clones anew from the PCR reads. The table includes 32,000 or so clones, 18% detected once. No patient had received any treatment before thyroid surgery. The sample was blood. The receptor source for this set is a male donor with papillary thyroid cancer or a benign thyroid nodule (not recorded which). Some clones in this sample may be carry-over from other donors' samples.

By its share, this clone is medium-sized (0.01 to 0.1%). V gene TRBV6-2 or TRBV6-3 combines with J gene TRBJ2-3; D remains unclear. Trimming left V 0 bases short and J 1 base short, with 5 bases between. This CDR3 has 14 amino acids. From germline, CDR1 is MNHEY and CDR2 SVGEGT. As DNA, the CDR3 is TGTGCCAGCAGTTACTCTAGGCGCACAGATACGCAGTATTTT. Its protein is CASSYSRRTDTQYF.

The CDR3 protein is CATHGFYGGGTEAFF. The DNA for the CDR3 is TGTGCCACCCATGGGTTTTACGGGGGGGGCACTGAAGCTTTCTTT. The chain links TRBV6-1 to TRBJ1-1; D might be TRBD1 (5 bases). CDR3 size: 15 residues. The germline V gene has CDR1 MNHNS and CDR2 SASEGT. The V gene lost 10 bases and the J gene lost 4 bases, with 22 bases spanning the gap.

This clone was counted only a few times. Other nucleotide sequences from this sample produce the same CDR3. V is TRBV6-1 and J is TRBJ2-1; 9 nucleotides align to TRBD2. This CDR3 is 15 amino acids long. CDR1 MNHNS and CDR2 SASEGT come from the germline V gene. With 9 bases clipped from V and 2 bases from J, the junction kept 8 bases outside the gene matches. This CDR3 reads CASSPTSGTYNEQFF. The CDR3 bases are TGTGCCAGTTCACCGACTAGCGGAACCTACAATGAGCAGTTCTTC.